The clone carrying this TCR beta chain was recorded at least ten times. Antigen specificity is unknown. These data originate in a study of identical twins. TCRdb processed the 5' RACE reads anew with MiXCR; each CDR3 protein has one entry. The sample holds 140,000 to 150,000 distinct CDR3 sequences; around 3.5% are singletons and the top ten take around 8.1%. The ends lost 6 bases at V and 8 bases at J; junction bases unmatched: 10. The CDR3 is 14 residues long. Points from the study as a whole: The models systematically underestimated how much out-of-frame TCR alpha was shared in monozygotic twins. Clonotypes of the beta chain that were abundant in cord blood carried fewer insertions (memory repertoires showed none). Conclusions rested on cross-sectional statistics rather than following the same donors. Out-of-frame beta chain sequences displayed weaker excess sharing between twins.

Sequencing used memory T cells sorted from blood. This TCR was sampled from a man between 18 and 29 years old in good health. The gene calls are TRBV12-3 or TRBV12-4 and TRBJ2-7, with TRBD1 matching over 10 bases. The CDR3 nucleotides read TGTGCCAGCAGCAGGGGACAGGGGTCGTTAAAGCAGTACTTC. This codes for CASSRGQGSLKQYF.